These T cell receptor beta chains were read from a single sample in a study of blood T cell repertoires in COVID-19. The method was immunoSEQ multiplex PCR; TCRdb's version includes in-frame clones alone and lacks a portion of them. Of fewer than 150,000 clones listed, less than 85% are singletons. The sequencing input was peripheral blood. The receptors were sampled from a man aged 50 to 60 with acute or convalescent COVID-19. Both conserved end residues are part of each CDR3. The order of the fields is D gene, J gene, CDR3 length, clone size, V gene, CDR3 protein, CDR3 DNA. The D gene is left open where the match is weak. Size is stated for part of the rows, as once, few or many counts, or as a class when the clone is expanded.

TRBD1	TRBJ2-5	17	.	TRBV7-7	CASSLALSAGGRETQYF	TGTGCCAGCAGCTTAGCGCTCTCGGCAGGGGGCAGGGAGACCCAGTACTTC
.	TRBJ1-5	13	.	TRBV6-1	CASSETSNQPQHF	TGTGCCAGCAGTGAGACAAGCAATCAGCCCCAGCATTTT
.	TRBJ2-3	15	.	TRBV5-4	CASSFGDFGTDTQYF	TGTGCCAGCAGCTTCGGGGATTTTGGAACAGATACGCAGTATTTT
.	TRBJ1-5	14	.	TRBV6-5	CASFVAGSNQPQHF	TGTGCCAGCTTCGTAGCAGGGAGCAATCAGCCCCAGCATTTT
TRBD2	TRBJ2-7	14	once	TRBV28	CASSLFAGAYEQYF	TGTGCCAGCAGTTTATTTGCGGGAGCCTACGAGCAGTACTTC
.	TRBJ1-2	15	.	TRBV5-1	CASSLVAGASYGYTF	TGCGCCAGCAGCTTGGTGGCAGGGGCTAGCTATGGCTACACCTTC
TRBD1	TRBJ1-6	15	.	TRBV25-1	CASSGDRTGDSPLHF	TGTGCCAGCAGTGGGGACAGGACGGGGGATTCACCCCTCCACTTT
.	TRBJ1-1	14	.	TRBV19	CASSATPMNTEAFF	TGTGCCAGTAGTGCGACACCTATGAACACTGAAGCTTTCTTT
TRBD2	TRBJ2-1	14	.	TRBV7-3	CASSSGGAYNEQFF	TGTGCCAGCAGTAGCGGGGGAGCCTACAATGAGCAGTTCTTC
.	TRBJ1-5	16	.	TRBV5-1	CASSLEGGRSNQPQHF	TGCGCCAGCAGCTTGGAGGGGGGGCGAAGCAATCAGCCCCAGCATTTT
.	TRBJ2-3	17	.	TRBV6-7	CASSYSLSAQASDTQYF	TGTGCCAGCAGTTACTCGTTGTCGGCACAAGCGTCAGATACGCAGTATTTT
.	TRBJ2-5	15	few	TRBV6-4	CASSEQPGVQETQYF	TGTGCCAGCAGTGAACAGCCAGGGGTCCAAGAGACCCAGTACTTC
TRBD1	TRBJ2-3	14	.	TRBV28	CASSLDRVQDTQYF	TGTGCCAGCAGTTTAGACAGGGTGCAAGATACGCAGTATTTT
.	TRBJ1-6	13	few	TRBV3-1/TRBV3-2	CASSQDRDSPLHF	TGTGCCAGCAGCCAAGATCGGGATTCACCCCTCCACTTT